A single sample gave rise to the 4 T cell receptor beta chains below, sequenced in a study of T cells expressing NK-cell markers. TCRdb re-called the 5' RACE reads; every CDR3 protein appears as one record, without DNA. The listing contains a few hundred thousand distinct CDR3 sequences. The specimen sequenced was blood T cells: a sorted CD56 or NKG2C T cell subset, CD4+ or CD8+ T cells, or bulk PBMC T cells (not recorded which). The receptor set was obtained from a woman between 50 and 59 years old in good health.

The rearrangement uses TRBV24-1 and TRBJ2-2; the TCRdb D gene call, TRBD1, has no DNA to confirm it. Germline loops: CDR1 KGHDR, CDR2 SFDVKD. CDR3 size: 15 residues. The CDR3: CATSDLRTKAGELFF.

The CDR3 sequence is CASSTTGITGELFF. The V gene is TRBV7-8, the J gene TRBJ2-2; as DNA is missing, the TRBD1 call by TCRdb cannot be tested. Germline V gives CDR1 SGHVS, CDR2 FQNEAQ. The CDR3 has 14 residues.

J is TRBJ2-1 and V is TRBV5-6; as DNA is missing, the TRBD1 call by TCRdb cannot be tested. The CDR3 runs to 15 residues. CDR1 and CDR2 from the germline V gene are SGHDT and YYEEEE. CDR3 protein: CASSLKGRGYNEQFF.

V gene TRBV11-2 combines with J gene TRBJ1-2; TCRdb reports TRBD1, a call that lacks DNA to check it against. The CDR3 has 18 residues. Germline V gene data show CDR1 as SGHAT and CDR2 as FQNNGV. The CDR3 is CASSWLGGQFLNRSGYTF.